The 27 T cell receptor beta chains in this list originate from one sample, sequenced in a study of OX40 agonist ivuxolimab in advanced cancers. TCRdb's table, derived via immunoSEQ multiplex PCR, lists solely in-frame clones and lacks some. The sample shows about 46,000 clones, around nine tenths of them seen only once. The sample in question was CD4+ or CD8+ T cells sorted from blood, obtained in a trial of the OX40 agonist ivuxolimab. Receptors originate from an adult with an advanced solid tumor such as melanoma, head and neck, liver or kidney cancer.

As DNA, the CDR3 is TGTGCCAGCAGGGGGACAGGCTGGAGACAGCCCCAGCATTTT. Encoded protein: CASRGTGWRQPQHF. The chain links TRBV28 to TRBJ1-5; 8 nucleotides align to TRBD1. The CDR3 is made up of 14 amino acids. Trimming took 6 bases from V and 7 from J; bases not matched to a gene: 8. The germline V gene has CDR1 MDHEN and CDR2 SYDVKM.

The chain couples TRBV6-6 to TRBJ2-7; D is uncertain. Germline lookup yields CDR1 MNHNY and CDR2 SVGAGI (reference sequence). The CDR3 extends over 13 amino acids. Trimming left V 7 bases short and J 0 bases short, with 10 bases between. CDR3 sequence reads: CASMGGSSYEQYF. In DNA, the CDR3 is TGTGCCAGCATGGGTGGTAGCTCCTACGAGCAGTACTTC.

The CDR3 loop reads CASSLIDRTYEQYF. In DNA form, the CDR3 reads TGTGCCAGCAGTTTAATCGACCGTACCTACGAGCAGTACTTC. The chain employs TRBV27 and TRBJ2-7; D is unresolved. Trimming cost V 2 bases and J 2 bases, with 10 bases left between them. In germline, CDR1 is MNHEY, CDR2 SMNVEV (reference sequence). The CDR3 extends over 14 amino acids.

In DNA, the CDR3 is TGCGCCAGCGGGATGGGGGCAGGGAATCAGCCCCAGCATTTT. Amino acids: CASGMGAGNQPQHF. J is TRBJ1-5 and V is TRBV10-2, with a weak D call TRBD1 (6 bases). Trimming left V 8 bases short and J 4 bases short, with 15 bases between. The CDR3 has 14 residues. Germline V gene sequence: CDR1 WSHSY, CDR2 SAAADI.

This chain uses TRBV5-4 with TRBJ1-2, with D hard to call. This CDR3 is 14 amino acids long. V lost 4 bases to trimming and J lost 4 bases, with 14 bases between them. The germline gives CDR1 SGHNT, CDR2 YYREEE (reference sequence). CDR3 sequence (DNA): TGTGCCAGCAGCGTTCGTACTTCCACCTATGGCTACACCTTC. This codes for CASSVRTSTYGYTF.

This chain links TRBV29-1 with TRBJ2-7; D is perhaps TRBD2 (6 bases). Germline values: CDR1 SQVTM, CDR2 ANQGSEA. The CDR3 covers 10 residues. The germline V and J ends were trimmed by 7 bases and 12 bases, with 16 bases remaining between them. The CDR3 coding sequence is TGCAGCGCCTATATGGAGGGGCTGTACTTC. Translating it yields CSAYMEGLYF.

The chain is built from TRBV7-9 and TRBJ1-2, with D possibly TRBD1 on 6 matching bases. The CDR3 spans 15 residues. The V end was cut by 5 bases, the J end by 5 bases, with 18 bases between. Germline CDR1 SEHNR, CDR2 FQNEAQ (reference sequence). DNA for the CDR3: TGTGCCAGCAGCCCGGGACATCCTTTAGGGTATGGCTACACCTTC. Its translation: CASSPGHPLGYGYTF. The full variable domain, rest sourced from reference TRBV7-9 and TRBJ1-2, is DTGVSQNPRHKITKRGQNVTFRCDPISEHNRLYWYRQTLGQGPEFLTYFQNEAQLEKSRLLSDRFSAERPKGSFSTLEIQRTEQGDSAMYLCASSPGHPLGYGYTFGSGTRLTVV.

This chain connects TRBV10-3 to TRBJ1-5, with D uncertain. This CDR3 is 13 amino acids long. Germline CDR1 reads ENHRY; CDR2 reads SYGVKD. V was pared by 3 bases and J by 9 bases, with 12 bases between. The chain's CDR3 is CAISDNLRGPQHF. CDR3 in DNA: TGTGCCATCAGTGACAATTTGCGGGGGCCCCAGCATTTT.

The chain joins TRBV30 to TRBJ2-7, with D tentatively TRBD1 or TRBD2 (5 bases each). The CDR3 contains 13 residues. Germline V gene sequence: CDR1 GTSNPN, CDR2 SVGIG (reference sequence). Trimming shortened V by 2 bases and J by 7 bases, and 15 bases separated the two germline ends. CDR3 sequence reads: CAWSWGSSGEQYF. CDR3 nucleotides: TGTGCCTGGAGTTGGGGGTCCTCCGGGGAGCAGTACTTC.

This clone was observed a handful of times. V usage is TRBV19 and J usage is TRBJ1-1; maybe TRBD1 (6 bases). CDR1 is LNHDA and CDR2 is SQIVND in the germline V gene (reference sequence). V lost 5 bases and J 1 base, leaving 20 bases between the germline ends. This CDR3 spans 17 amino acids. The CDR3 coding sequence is TGTGCCAGTAGTCTTGTATTCGCCGGGGGACAGAACACTGAAGCTTTCTTT. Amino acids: CASSLVFAGGQNTEAFF.

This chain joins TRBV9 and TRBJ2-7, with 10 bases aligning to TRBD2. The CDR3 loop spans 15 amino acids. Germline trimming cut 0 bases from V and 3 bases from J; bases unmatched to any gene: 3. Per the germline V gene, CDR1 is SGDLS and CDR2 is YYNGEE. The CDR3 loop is CASSVAGTSDYEQYF. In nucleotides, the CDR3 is TGTGCCAGCAGCGTAGCCGGGACTAGCGACTACGAGCAGTACTTC.

Here the CDR3 reads CASSLELSNNSPLHF. CDR3 nucleotides: TGTGCCAGCAGCTTAGAACTGAGTAATAATTCACCCCTCCACTTT. The chain has TRBV11-2 and TRBJ1-6; D not certain. The V end was cut by 0 bases, the J end by 5 bases, with 8 bases between. From germline, CDR1 is SGHAT and CDR2 FQNNGV. The length of the CDR3 is 15 residues. Full variable domain (rest looked up from reference TRBV11-2 and TRBJ1-6): EAGVAQSPRYKIIEKRQSVAFWCNPISGHATLYWYQQILGQGPKLLIQFQNNGVVDDSQLPKDRFSAERLKGVDSTLKIQPAKLEDSAVYLCASSLELSNNSPLHFGNGTRLTVT.

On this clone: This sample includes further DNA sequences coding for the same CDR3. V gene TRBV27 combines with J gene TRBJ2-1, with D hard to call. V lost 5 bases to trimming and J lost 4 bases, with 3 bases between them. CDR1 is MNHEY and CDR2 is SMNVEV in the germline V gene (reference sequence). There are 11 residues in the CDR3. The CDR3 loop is CASSQYNEQFF. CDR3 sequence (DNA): TGTGCCAGCAGTCAGTACAATGAGCAGTTCTTC.

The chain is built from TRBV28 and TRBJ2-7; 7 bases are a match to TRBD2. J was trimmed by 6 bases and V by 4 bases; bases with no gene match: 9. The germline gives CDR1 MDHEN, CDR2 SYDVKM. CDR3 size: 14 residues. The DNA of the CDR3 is TGTGCCAGCAGTTGGCTCGGACTAGTACGCGAGCAGTACTTC. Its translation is CASSWLGLVREQYF.

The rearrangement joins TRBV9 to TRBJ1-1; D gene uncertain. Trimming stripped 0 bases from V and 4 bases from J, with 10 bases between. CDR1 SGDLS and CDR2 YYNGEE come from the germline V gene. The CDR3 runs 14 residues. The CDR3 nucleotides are TGTGCCAGCAGCGTAGACGGCCCTAGCACTGAAGCTTTCTTT. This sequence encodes CASSVDGPSTEAFF.

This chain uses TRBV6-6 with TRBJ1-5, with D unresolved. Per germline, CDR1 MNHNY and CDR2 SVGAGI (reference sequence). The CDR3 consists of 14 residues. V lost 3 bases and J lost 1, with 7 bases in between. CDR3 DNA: TGTGCCAGCAGTTATAGTACGAGCAATCAGCCCCAGCATTTT. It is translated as CASSYSTSNQPQHF.

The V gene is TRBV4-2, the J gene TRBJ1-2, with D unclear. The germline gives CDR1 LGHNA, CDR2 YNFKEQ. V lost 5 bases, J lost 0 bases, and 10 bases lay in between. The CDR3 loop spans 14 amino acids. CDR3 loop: CASSLGGSNYGYTF. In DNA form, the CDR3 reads TGTGCCAGCAGCTTGGGAGGGTCTAACTATGGCTACACCTTC.

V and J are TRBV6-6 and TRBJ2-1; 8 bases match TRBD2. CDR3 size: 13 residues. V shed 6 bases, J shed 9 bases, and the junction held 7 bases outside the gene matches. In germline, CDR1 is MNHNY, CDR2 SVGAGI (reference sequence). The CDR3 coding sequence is TGTGCCAGCAGCCTGGGACTAGTCCTTGAGCAGTTCTTC. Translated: CASSLGLVLEQFF.

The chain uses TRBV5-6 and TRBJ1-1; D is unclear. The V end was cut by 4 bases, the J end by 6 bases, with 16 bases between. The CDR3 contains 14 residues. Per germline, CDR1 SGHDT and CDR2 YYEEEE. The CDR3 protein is CASSILAGFAEAFF. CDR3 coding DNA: TGTGCCAGCAGCATCCTTGCGGGGTTCGCTGAAGCTTTCTTT.

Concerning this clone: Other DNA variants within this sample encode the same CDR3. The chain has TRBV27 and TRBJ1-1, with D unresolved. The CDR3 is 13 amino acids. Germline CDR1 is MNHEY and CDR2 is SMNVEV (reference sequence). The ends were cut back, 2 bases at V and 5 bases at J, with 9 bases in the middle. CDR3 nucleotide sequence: TGTGCCAGCAGTTTAGGTTTAGGAACTGAAGCTTTCTTT. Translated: CASSLGLGTEAFF.

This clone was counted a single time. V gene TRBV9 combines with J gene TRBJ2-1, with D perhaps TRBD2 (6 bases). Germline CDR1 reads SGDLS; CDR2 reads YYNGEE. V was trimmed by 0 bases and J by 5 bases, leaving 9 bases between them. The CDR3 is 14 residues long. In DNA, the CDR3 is TGTGCCAGCAGCGTAGTCCCGGGAGACAATGAGCAGTTCTTC. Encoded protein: CASSVVPGDNEQFF. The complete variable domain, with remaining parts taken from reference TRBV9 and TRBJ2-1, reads DSGVTQTPKHLITATGQRVTLRCSPRSGDLSVYWYQQSLDQGLQFLIQYYNGEERAKGNILERFSAQQFPDLHSELNLSSLELGDSALYFCASSVVPGDNEQFFGPGTRLTVL.

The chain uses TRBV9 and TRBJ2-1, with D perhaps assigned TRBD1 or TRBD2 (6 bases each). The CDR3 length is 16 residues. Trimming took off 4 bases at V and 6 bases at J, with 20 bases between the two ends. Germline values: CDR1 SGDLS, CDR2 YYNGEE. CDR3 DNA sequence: TGTGCCAGCAGCCCCCACGGGACTCCAGGGGTCAATGAGCAGTTCTTC. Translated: CASSPHGTPGVNEQFF.

The CDR3 DNA reads TGTGCCAGCAGTGGGCAGGACAAGGGAAGCCATGAGCAGTTCTTC. This sequence encodes CASSGQDKGSHEQFF. This sequence joins TRBV2 and TRBJ2-1, with D possibly matching TRBD1 (5 bases). The CDR3 length is 15 residues. The V end was cut by 4 bases, the J end by 8 bases, with 18 bases between. The germline V gene has CDR1 SNHLY and CDR2 FYNNEI. Variable domain in full (rest from reference TRBV2 and TRBJ2-1): EPEVTQTPSHQVTQMGQEVILRCVPISNHLYFYWYRQILGQKVEFLVSFYNNEISEKSEIFDDQFSVERPDGSNFTLKIRSTKLEDSAMYFCASSGQDKGSHEQFFGPGTRLTVL.

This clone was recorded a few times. The CDR3 nucleotides read TGTGCCAGCAGCTTAGGGGTTGGGACTGAAGCTTTCTTT. As protein: CASSLGVGTEAFF. The chain uses TRBV9 and TRBJ1-1; D possibly corresponds to TRBD1 (5 bases). V gave up 4 bases and J gave up 5 bases, with 12 bases separating them. In germline, CDR1 is SGDLS, CDR2 YYNGEE. The CDR3 sequence is 13 residues long.

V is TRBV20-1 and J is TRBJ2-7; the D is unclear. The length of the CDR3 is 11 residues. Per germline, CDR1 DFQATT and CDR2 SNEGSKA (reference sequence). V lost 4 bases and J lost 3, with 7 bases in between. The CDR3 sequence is CSANRGYEQYF. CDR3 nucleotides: TGCAGTGCTAACCGTGGCTACGAGCAGTACTTC.

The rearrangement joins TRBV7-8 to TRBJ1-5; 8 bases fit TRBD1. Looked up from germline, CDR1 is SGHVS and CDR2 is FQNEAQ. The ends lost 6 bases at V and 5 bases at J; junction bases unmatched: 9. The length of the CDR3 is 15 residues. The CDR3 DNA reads TGTGCCAGCAGTTTTAGTGGACAGGGCCATCAGCCCCAGCATTTT. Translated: CASSFSGQGHQPQHF.

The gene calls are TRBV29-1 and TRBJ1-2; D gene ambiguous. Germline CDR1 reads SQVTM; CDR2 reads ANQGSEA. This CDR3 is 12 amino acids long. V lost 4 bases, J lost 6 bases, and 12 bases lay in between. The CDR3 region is CSVVGGLHGYTF. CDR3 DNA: TGCAGCGTTGTGGGTGGCCTCCATGGCTACACCTTC.